This T cell receptor beta chain was observed in a study of blood T cell repertoires in COVID-19. In the study overall: Acute and convalescent COVID-19 specimens originated in the United States, Italy and Spain.

This clone was seen a few times. Under the authors' procedure: Amplification with reference gene primers provided the estimates of nucleated cell counts. Libraries were prepared by immunoSEQ multiplex PCR; TCRdb keeps only in-frame clonotypes and omits some of them. V and J calls and clone size come straight from that table; D and trimming were deduced from the DNA. The sample carries 120,000 or so clones, around 85% recorded once. The germline V gene has CDR1 MNHNS and CDR2 SASEGT. Trimming cost V 0 bases and J 4 bases, with 12 bases left between them. This CDR3 has 15 amino acids. This clonotype was sampled from a woman in her forties or fifties with acute or convalescent COVID-19. The V gene is TRBV6-1, the J gene TRBJ1-1; D is uncertain. Sequencing was done on a sample of peripheral blood. CDR3 amino acids: CASSEALIAATEAFF. The CDR3 DNA sequence: TGTGCCAGCAGTGAAGCGCTTATCGCGGCCACTGAAGCTTTCTTT.